The rows below give T cell receptor beta chains drawn from one sample of a study of technical replicates of blood from several donors. Repertoires were generated with immunoSEQ multiplex PCR, while TCRdb's copy carries only in-frame clones and drops some. Counted here are approximately 85,000 clones, 85% to 95% occurring once; the ten biggest clones make up under 0.3%. The sequenced sample consisted of T cells isolated from PBMCs. These receptors came from a human donor in good health. CDR3s include the opening cysteine and the closing phenylalanine or tryptophan. The D gene is left open where the match is weak. Clone size is stated in some rows and not others, as once, few, many or a class when expanded.

cdr3_nt cdr3_aa j_call d_call v_call clone_size cdr3_length
TGTGCAACCGGGATAACAGGGAGCCACGAGCAGTACTTC CATGITGSHEQYF TRBJ2-7 NA TRBV15 NA 13
TGTGCCAGTGGACTAATTGAGCAGTTCTTC CASGLIEQFF TRBJ2-1 NA TRBV6-5 NA 10
TGTGCCAGCAGTGTTGCGGGAGGGCCGAATGAGCAGTTCTTC CASSVAGGPNEQFF TRBJ2-1 TRBD2 TRBV6-4 NA 14
TGTGCCAGCAAGGTAGCTGGGGATACGCAGTATTTT CASKVAGDTQYF TRBJ2-3 NA TRBV2 NA 12
TGCGCCAGCAGGAACGGGACAGTTACCTACGAGCAGTACTTC CASRNGTVTYEQYF TRBJ2-7 TRBD1 TRBV5-1 NA 14
TGTGCCACCAGCATTCGCCCCCCGCGACTAGCGGAAGAGACCCAGTACTTC CATSIRPPRLAEETQYF TRBJ2-5 TRBD2 TRBV15 NA 17
TGTGCCAGCAGTTCATCAGGGAGGGGAGAGACCCAGTACTTC CASSSSGRGETQYF TRBJ2-5 TRBD2 TRBV28 NA 14
TGCGCCAGCAGCTTGGTAGCTGTCCCGGATGGTGGCTACACCTTC CASSLVAVPDGGYTF TRBJ1-2 NA TRBV5-1 NA 15
TGTGCCAGCAGCTCCGGGGGTTCCTACAATGAGCAGTTCTTC CASSSGGSYNEQFF TRBJ2-1 NA TRBV9 NA 14
TGTGCCAGTAGTATACAGAGGACAGGGGGTTACTATGGCTACACCTTC CASSIQRTGGYYGYTF TRBJ1-2 TRBD1 TRBV19 NA 16
TGTGCCAGCAGACCACGAGGGGGGGCGAACACAGATACGCAGTATTTT CASRPRGGANTDTQYF TRBJ2-3 NA TRBV2 NA 16
TGTGCCAGCAATCCACCGGACAGAAGCTATCAGCCCCAGCATTTT CASNPPDRSYQPQHF TRBJ1-5 NA TRBV28 NA 15
TGTGCCAGCAGTTATGACCTGGGCCGCCCAGAAGGGGCTTACTTC CASSYDLGRPEGAYF TRBJ2-7 NA TRBV28 NA 15
TGTGCCAGCAGTTTATATACGGGAGGGCCGGCCGGGGAGCTGTTTTTT CASSLYTGGPAGELFF TRBJ2-2 TRBD2 TRBV27 NA 16
TGTGCCAGCAGCCCCCGAGTTGACGAGCAGTACTTC CASSPRVDEQYF TRBJ2-7 NA TRBV11-2 NA 12
TGCAGCGTTGGGGCCGACCTCAATCAGCCCCAGCATTTT CSVGADLNQPQHF TRBJ1-5 NA TRBV29-1 NA 13
TGTGCCAGCAGTCTCGACAGGGGGGTGGGCTATGGCTACACCTTC CASSLDRGVGYGYTF TRBJ1-2 TRBD1 TRBV28 NA 15
TGTGCCAGCAGTGGGAGTCCCGGGACAGGGAGATTGGACTTC CASSGSPGTGRLDF TRBJ2-4 TRBD1 TRBV6-5 NA 14
TGTGCCAGCACTCGGACAGAAAACACCGGGGAGCTGTTTTTT CASTRTENTGELFF TRBJ2-2 NA TRBV2 NA 14
TGTGCCAGCAGCTTAGAGCGGGACACTGAAGCTTTCTTT CASSLERDTEAFF TRBJ1-1 NA TRBV7-9 NA 13
TGTGCCAGCAGCTTAGCGCTTTCAGGGGGCGCGGGTTTAACTGAAGCTTTCTTT CASSLALSGGAGLTEAFF TRBJ1-1 TRBD1 TRBV7-9 NA 18
TGTGCCAGCAGCTTGGGACAGCTGGGGACCGGGGAGCTGTTTTTT CASSLGQLGTGELFF TRBJ2-2 NA TRBV5-4 NA 15
TGTGCCAGCAGCTTAGGTTCAGGGGCAAATCAGCCCCAGCATTTT CASSLGSGANQPQHF TRBJ1-5 NA TRBV7-6 NA 15
TGTGCCAGCAGACTGTTAGCGGGAGTAAACACAGATACGCAGTATTTT CASRLLAGVNTDTQYF TRBJ2-3 TRBD2 TRBV27 once 16
TGTGCCAGTAGTGTAGCAGGTATCTATAATTCACCCCTCCACTTT CASSVAGIYNSPLHF TRBJ1-6 NA TRBV19 once 15
TGCGCCAGCAGCCAAGTAGCGGGGGGTTTAAGGACCTACGAGCAGTACTTC CASSQVAGGLRTYEQYF TRBJ2-7 TRBD2 TRBV4-1 NA 17
TGCGCCAGCAGCGTCGGGACAGGGCGGCACGAGCAGTACTTC CASSVGTGRHEQYF TRBJ2-7 TRBD1 TRBV5-1 NA 14
TGTGCCAGCAGCTTAGACCAGGGGGCGATGGGGGCTTTCTTT CASSLDQGAMGAFF TRBJ1-1 TRBD1 TRBV11-2 NA 14
TGTGCCAGCGATTCTAGCGGGAACTCAGATACGCAGTATTTT CASDSSGNSDTQYF TRBJ2-3 TRBD2 TRBV9 NA 14
TGCGCCAGCAGTGATGGACTGAATCAGCCCCAGCATTTT CASSDGLNQPQHF TRBJ1-5 NA TRBV10-1 NA 13
TGCGCCAGCAGCTTGAGCACGGACAGGGGTAACGAGCAGTACTTC CASSLSTDRGNEQYF TRBJ2-7 TRBD1 TRBV5-1 NA 15
TGTGCCAGCAGCCAAGATAAGAGTTTCCCCCCAGATACGCAGTATTTT CASSQDKSFPPDTQYF TRBJ2-3 NA TRBV14 NA 16
TGTGCCAGCAGCCTCAGGGGTATGAGGGTCAATGAGCAGTTCTTC CASSLRGMRVNEQFF TRBJ2-1 NA TRBV7-6 NA 15
TGTGCCGCCCGGGGGGGCGCCGCGGATGAGCAGTTCTTC CAARGGAADEQFF TRBJ2-1 TRBD2 TRBV6-5 NA 13
TGCGCCAGCAGCCCGACTAGCGGGGATCAAACCGGGGAGCTGTTTTTT CASSPTSGDQTGELFF TRBJ2-2 TRBD2 TRBV5-1 NA 16
TGTGCCAGCAGCTTAGTAGAATCCTCCTACGAGCAGTACTTC CASSLVESSYEQYF TRBJ2-7 NA TRBV7-9 NA 14
TGTGCCAGCAAACGAGAACAGGGGATCAGCTATGGCTACACCTTC CASKREQGISYGYTF TRBJ1-2 TRBD1 TRBV6-1 NA 15
TGTGCCAGCAGCTTAGGGACTAGCCCCCGCGTGGAGACCCAGTACTTC CASSLGTSPRVETQYF TRBJ2-5 TRBD2 TRBV7-3 NA 16